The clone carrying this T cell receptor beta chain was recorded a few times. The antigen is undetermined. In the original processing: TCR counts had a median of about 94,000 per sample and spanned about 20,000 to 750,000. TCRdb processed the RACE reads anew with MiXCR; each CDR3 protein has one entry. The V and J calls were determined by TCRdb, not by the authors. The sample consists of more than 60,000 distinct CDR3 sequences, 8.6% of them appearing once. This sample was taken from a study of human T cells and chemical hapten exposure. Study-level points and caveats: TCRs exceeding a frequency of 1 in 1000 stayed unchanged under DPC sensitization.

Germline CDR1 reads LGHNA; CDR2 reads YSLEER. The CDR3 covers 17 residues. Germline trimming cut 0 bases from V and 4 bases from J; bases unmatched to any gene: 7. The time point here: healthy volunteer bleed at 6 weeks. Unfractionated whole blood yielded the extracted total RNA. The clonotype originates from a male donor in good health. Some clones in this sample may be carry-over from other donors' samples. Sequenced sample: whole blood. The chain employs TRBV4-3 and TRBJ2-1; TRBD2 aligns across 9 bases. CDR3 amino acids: CASSQDSSSGGYNEQFF. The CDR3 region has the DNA TGCGCCAGCAGCCAAGATTCTTCAAGCGGGGGGTACAATGAGCAGTTCTTC.